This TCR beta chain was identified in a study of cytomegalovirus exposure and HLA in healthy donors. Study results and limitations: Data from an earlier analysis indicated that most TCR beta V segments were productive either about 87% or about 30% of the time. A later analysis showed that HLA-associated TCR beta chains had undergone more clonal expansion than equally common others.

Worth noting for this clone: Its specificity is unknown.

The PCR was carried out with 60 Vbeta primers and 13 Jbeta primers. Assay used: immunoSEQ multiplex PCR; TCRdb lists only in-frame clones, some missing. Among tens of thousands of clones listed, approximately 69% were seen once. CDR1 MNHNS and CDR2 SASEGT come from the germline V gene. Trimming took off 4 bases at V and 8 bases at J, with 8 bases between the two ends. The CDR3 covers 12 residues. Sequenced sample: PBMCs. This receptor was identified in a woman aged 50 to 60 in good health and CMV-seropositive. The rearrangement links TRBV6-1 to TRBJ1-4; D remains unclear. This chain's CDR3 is CASSVIEEKLFF. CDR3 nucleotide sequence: TGTGCCAGCAGTGTGATTGAGGAAAAACTGTTTTTT.